Following are 32 T cell receptor beta chains from one sample sequenced in a study of T cells in Graves' hyperthyroidism and ophthalmopathy. It was RNA transcripts that yielded the amplified TCR beta CDR3 regions. TCR CDR3 underwent first-round RT-PCR with the HTBI primer set. TCRdb called the multiplex PCR reads again in MiXCR, with one record for every CDR3 protein. The top ten clones hold 7.5% to 8% of a sample with hundreds of thousands of distinct CDR3 sequences, less than 20% of them seen once. Sequencing used blood. The receptors were gathered from a woman between 18 and 29 years old with Graves' hyperthyroidism.

This chain joins TRBV6-1 and TRBJ1-4; D is ambiguous. Between the trimmed V and J ends, which lost 6 bases and 0 bases, there was a span of 14 bases. The CDR3 has 16 amino acids. Germline values: CDR1 MNHNS, CDR2 SASEGT. For the CDR3, the DNA is TGTGCCAGCAGCCCCTCGGTTTTTGCAACTAATGAAAAACTGTTTTTT. Translated, it gives CASSPSVFATNEKLFF.

This clonotype occurred a few times. This may come from a read error, since a much larger clone is one base off. The chain links TRBV28 to TRBJ2-3; 9 nucleotides agree with TRBD2. With V trimmed by 6 bases and J by 10 bases, 14 bases remained unmatched. The CDR3 is made up of 15 amino acids. Germline V gives CDR1 MDHEN, CDR2 SYDVKM. The CDR3 spells CASSPLASGEDAQYF. The CDR3 DNA reads TGTGCCAGCAGCCCACTGGCTAGCGGGGAGGATGCGCAGTATTTT.

This sequence joins TRBV28 and TRBJ2-7, with TRBD2 identical over 7 bases. The CDR3 runs 15 residues. Trimming removed 5 bases from V and 3 bases from J; junction bases left unmatched: 10. Germline values: CDR1 MDHEN, CDR2 SYDVKM. The CDR3 protein is CASSPPGEGLYEQYF. The DNA of the CDR3 is TGTGCCAGCAGTCCCCCTGGGGAGGGGCTCTACGAGCAGTACTTC.

Ten or more counts support this clonotype. The chain recombines TRBV7-2 with TRBJ2-1; D could derive from TRBD1 or TRBD2 (6 bases each). With 1 base removed from V and 3 bases from J, the gap between germline ends came to 16 bases. The V gene's germline CDR1 is SGHTA and CDR2 FQGNSA. The CDR3 extends over 17 amino acids. Here the CDR3 reads CASSLVGGQEVYNEQFF. CDR3 in DNA: TGTGCCAGCAGCTTAGTCGGGGGACAAGAAGTCTACAATGAGCAGTTCTTC.

This clonotype occurred many times. The chain links TRBV20-1 to TRBJ2-1, with 12 bases identical to TRBD2. The CDR3 length is 16 residues. CDR1 is DFQATT and CDR2 is SNEGSKA in the germline V gene (reference sequence). The J segment lost 5 bases and the V segment lost 6 bases, leaving 11 bases of the junction unmatched. The CDR3 sequence is CSARLAGASGHNEQFF. CDR3 sequence (DNA): TGCAGTGCCAGACTAGCGGGAGCGTCTGGGCACAATGAGCAGTTCTTC.

This clonotype was observed many times. The V and J genes are TRBV20-1 and TRBJ2-3; TRBD2 aligns across 9 bases. The CDR3 loop spans 15 amino acids. Germline loops: CDR1 DFQATT, CDR2 SNEGSKA (reference sequence). V trimming: 5 bases; J trimming: 4 bases; junction bases outside the gene matches: 10. The CDR3 region is CSAPEEREAPDTQYF. CDR3 in DNA: TGCAGTGCTCCTGAGGAGCGGGAGGCCCCAGATACGCAGTATTTT.

This clonotype was observed a handful of times. The chain links TRBV2 to TRBJ2-7, with D possibly TRBD1 on 5 matching bases. CDR1 and CDR2 from the germline V gene are SNHLY and FYNNEI. The CDR3 has 14 amino acids. V lost 1 base, J lost 3 bases, and 10 bases lay in between. This CDR3 reads CASSEGAGRYEQYF. The CDR3, as DNA: TGTGCCAGCAGTGAAGGGGCAGGGCGCTACGAGCAGTACTTC.

This clonotype has a count of ten or more. The chain recombines TRBV20-1 with TRBJ1-2; D possibly corresponds to TRBD1 (5 bases). Trimming took off 6 bases at V and 9 bases at J, with 11 bases between the two ends. CDR1 and CDR2 (germline): DFQATT, SNEGSKA (reference sequence). The CDR3 extends over 10 amino acids. The CDR3 coding sequence is TGCAGTGCGTTGGGGGATAGCTACACCTTC. Amino acid sequence: CSALGDSYTF.

Comments on this clonotype: The junction differs from germline at one of its ends, possibly a read error. This chain connects TRBV28 to TRBJ1-6, with TRBD1 matching over 7 bases. Germline V lookup: CDR1 MDHEN, CDR2 SYDVKM. The CDR3 runs to 16 residues. The DNA for the CDR3 is TGTGTCAGCAGTTTAGTCAGGGGGGGTATGGATTCACCCCTCCACTTT. Protein sequence: CVSSLVRGGMDSPLHF.

This clonotype was recorded many times. This sequence joins TRBV3-1 and TRBJ1-5; 8 bases map to TRBD1. V lost 1 base, J lost 2 bases, and 4 bases stayed unmatched. The germline V gene encodes CDR1 LGHDT and CDR2 YNNKEL (reference sequence). The CDR3 contains 16 residues. The CDR3: CASSQGQGQGNQPQHF. CDR3 sequence (DNA): TGTGCCAGCAGCCAAGGACAGGGGCAGGGCAATCAGCCCCAGCATTTT.

This clonotype was seen at least ten times. V and J are TRBV6-1 and TRBJ2-2, with 13 bases fitting TRBD2. The CDR3 contains 17 residues. Germline V gene lookup returns CDR1 MNHNS and CDR2 SASEGT. The junction had 9 bases not matched to a gene; V was cut back by 5 bases and J by 6 bases. CDR3 protein: CASSQPPLAGGPGELFF. The DNA of the CDR3 is TGTGCCAGCAGTCAACCCCCACTAGCGGGGGGGCCCGGGGAGCTGTTTTTT.

This clonotype has a count of ten or more. The J gene is TRBJ1-5, the V gene TRBV27; D is perhaps TRBD1 (6 bases). Looked up from germline, CDR1 is MNHEY and CDR2 is SMNVEV (reference sequence). V was pared by 5 bases and J by 1 base, with 12 bases between. This CDR3 is 15 amino acids long. The CDR3 region is CASSVHQGSNQPQHF. The CDR3 DNA follows: TGTGCCAGCAGTGTTCACCAGGGGAGCAATCAGCCCCAGCATTTT.

Regarding this clonotype: A much larger clone lies a single base off, so this may be a read error. The chain uses TRBV10-3 and TRBJ2-5; a weak D match, TRBD1 (6 bases). The CDR3 totals 15 residues. Germline V gives CDR1 ENHRY, CDR2 SYGVKD. V was trimmed by 3 bases and J by 4 bases, leaving 15 bases between them. The CDR3, as DNA: TGTGCCATCAGTGATGAATGGGGGCATGGAGAGACCCAGTACTTC. Amino acid sequence: CAISDEWGHGETQYF.

This clonotype was seen many times. The V call is TRBV2, the J call TRBJ2-7, with D possibly TRBD1 on 6 matching bases. Germline CDR1 and CDR2: SNHLY and FYNNEI. The CDR3 is 15 amino acids. The V and J ends lost 5 bases and 2 bases respectively, with 16 bases between them. The CDR3 coding sequence is TGTGCCAGCAGTTTAGACAGGCTCCCCGCCTACGAGCAGTACTTC. The encoded protein is CASSLDRLPAYEQYF.

Many counts were recorded for this clonotype. The genes are TRBV19 and TRBJ1-5; no clear D gene. CDR1 is LNHDA and CDR2 is SQIVND in the germline V gene (reference sequence). The CDR3 length is 11 residues. V was shortened by 5 bases and J by 9 bases, with 8 bases between the two germline ends. CDR3 in amino acids: CASSAAGPQHF. The DNA of the CDR3 is TGTGCCAGTAGTGCTGCGGGGCCCCAGCATTTT.

This clonotype was recorded at least ten times. The chain is built from TRBV20-1 and TRBJ1-5, with unresolved D. V was pared by 0 bases and J by 10 bases, with 13 bases between. Germline V lookup: CDR1 DFQATT, CDR2 SNEGSKA (reference sequence). The CDR3 extends over 13 amino acids. For the CDR3, the DNA is TGCAGTGCTAGAGATCGGTCCCCTGGTCCCCAGCATTTT. This translates into CSARDRSPGPQHF.

In this sample, this clonotype turned up many times. This chain joins TRBV28 and TRBJ2-3; no clear D gene. V was clipped by 8 bases and J by 4 bases, with 13 bases between them. The CDR3 runs 13 residues. Germline values: CDR1 MDHEN, CDR2 SYDVKM. The CDR3 coding sequence is TGTGCCAGCCAAGATAGGGCCCCAGATACGCAGTATTTT. Amino acid sequence: CASQDRAPDTQYF.

This clonotype has ten or more counts. The CDR3 is CASSLGQGGPYNEQFF. CDR3 nucleotides: TGTGCCAGCAGCTTAGGACAGGGCGGACCATACAATGAGCAGTTCTTC. This rearrangement joins TRBV13 to TRBJ2-1; a weak D match, TRBD1 (6 bases). Germline CDR1 is PRHDT and CDR2 is FYEKMQ (reference sequence). The CDR3 loop spans 16 amino acids. V was shortened by 0 bases and J by 4 bases, with 13 bases between the two germline ends.

This clonotype has at least ten counts. The CDR3 region has the DNA TGTGCCAGCAGCTTGGGGCGGGACGCCCAGTACTTC. Translation gives CASSLGRDAQYF. The chain has TRBV5-6 and TRBJ2-5, with D maybe TRBD2 (6 bases). Germline V gene sequence: CDR1 SGHDT, CDR2 YYEEEE. The V end lost 0 bases, the J end lost 9 bases, and 9 bases lay between the germline ends. CDR3 size: 12 residues.

Remarks on this clonotype: It may be a read error: a sequence one base away is much more abundant. The chain carries TRBV19 and TRBJ2-6; D not resolved. Germline CDR1 reads LNHDA; CDR2 reads SQIVND (reference sequence). CDR3 length equals 15 residues. V was clipped by 1 base and J by 5 bases, with 9 bases between them. The CDR3 region has the DNA TGTGCCAGTAGTATAGGGGGATCTAGGGCCAACGTCCTGACTTTC. It specifies CASSIGGSRANVLTF.

With respect to this clonotype: Just one base apart from a much larger clone, this may be a read error. The J gene is TRBJ2-5, the V gene TRBV6-9, with TRBD2 identical over 15 bases. This CDR3 comprises 18 residues. CDR1 MNHGY and CDR2 SVAAGI come from the germline V gene. The DNA for the CDR3 is TGTACCAGCAGTTATCTAGGACTAGCGGGAGGGCTGGGGGAGACCCAGTACTTC. Its protein is CTSSYLGLAGGLGETQYF.

V usage is TRBV4-1 and J usage is TRBJ2-6; D remains ambiguous. The CDR3 covers 15 residues. Germline CDR1 is MGHRA and CDR2 is YSYEKL. V was pared by 5 bases and J by 0 bases, with 8 bases between. Here the CDR3 DNA reads TGCGCCAGCAGCTCACATTCCTCTGGGGCCAACGTCCTGACTTTC. This translates into CASSSHSSGANVLTF.

This clonotype showed up many times. The chain joins TRBV6-1 to TRBJ1-4; TRBD1 might be the D (6 bases). V shed 5 bases and J shed 5 bases, with 9 bases lying between them. The germline V gene encodes CDR1 MNHNS and CDR2 SASEGT. The CDR3 runs 13 residues. The CDR3 bases are TGTGCCAGCAGTTTAGGGGGAAATGAAAAACTGTTTTTT. It specifies CASSLGGNEKLFF.

J is TRBJ2-3 and V is TRBV11-2; the D gene could be TRBD1 or TRBD2 (5 bases each). Germline CDR1 reads SGHAT; CDR2 reads FQNNGV. V was cut by 2 bases and J by 6 bases, with 18 bases left in between. The CDR3 length is 16 residues. CDR3 nucleotides: TGTGCCAGCAGCTTACCGGGCTGGAGGTGGGACGATACGCAGTATTTT. Translation: CASSLPGWRWDDTQYF.

J is TRBJ1-3 and V is TRBV10-3, with D possibly matching TRBD1 (5 bases). CDR3 size: 16 residues. Germline CDR1 ENHRY, CDR2 SYGVKD. V was clipped by 4 bases and J by 0 bases, with 13 bases between them. As DNA, the CDR3 is TGTGCCATCAGTGGAGGGGACCGACTCTCTGGAAACACCATATATTTT. This gives the protein CAISGGDRLSGNTIYF.

The chain recombines TRBV10-3 with TRBJ2-2, with D uncertain. V was shortened by 11 bases and J by 7 bases, with 17 bases between the two germline ends. The CDR3 has 13 amino acids. The germline V gene encodes CDR1 ENHRY and CDR2 SYGVKD. The CDR3 region is CAPRPIRGGELFF. The CDR3 coding sequence is TGTGCCCCCCGCCCTATTCGAGGCGGGGAGCTGTTTTTT.

This clonotype was counted many times. The V call is TRBV5-1, the J call TRBJ1-4; weak D call: TRBD1 (6 bases). The V end lost 5 bases, the J end lost 6 bases, and 14 bases lay between the germline ends. This CDR3 has 14 amino acids. Per the germline V gene, CDR1 is SGHRS and CDR2 is YFSETQ. This CDR3 reads CASSAGAEDEKLFF. In DNA, the CDR3 is TGCGCCAGCAGTGCGGGGGCCGAGGATGAAAAACTGTTTTTT.

The chain carries TRBV20-1 and TRBJ2-3, with 7 bases that match TRBD2. CDR1 and CDR2 (germline): DFQATT, SNEGSKA (reference sequence). The CDR3 is 15 amino acids. With 0 bases clipped from V and 7 bases from J, the junction kept 10 bases outside the gene matches. CDR3 nucleotides: TGCAGTGCTAGAGATCCCCCTAGCGGCGGTAATACGCAGTATTTT. It yields the protein CSARDPPSGGNTQYF.

This clonotype was detected once. A much larger clone sits a single nucleotide away, making a read error possible. This chain links TRBV28 with TRBJ2-7, with D perhaps matching TRBD2 (6 bases). The V and J ends lost 8 bases and 3 bases respectively, with 20 bases between them. From germline, CDR1 is MDHEN and CDR2 SYDVKM. This CDR3 has 15 amino acids. Here the CDR3 reads CASGQGGTGVYEQYF. In DNA form, the CDR3 reads TGTGCCAGCGGCCAAGGCGGAACGGGAGTCTACGAGCAGTACTTC.

This clonotype was seen at least ten times. This CDR3 is CASSLARLAGDTGELFF. The DNA for the CDR3 is TGTGCCAGCAGTTTAGCGCGTCTAGCGGGAGACACCGGGGAGCTGTTTTTT. The genes are TRBV12-3 or TRBV12-4 and TRBJ2-2; the match to TRBD2 covers 10 bases. V was clipped by 0 bases and J by 3 bases; unmatched bases: 4. The CDR3 spans 17 residues.

The table lists this clonotype with many counts. The rearrangement links TRBV20-1 to TRBJ2-7, with TRBD2 matching over 9 bases. After removal of 5 bases from V and 7 bases from J, the junction contained 18 bases not matched to a gene. Germline CDR1 reads DFQATT; CDR2 reads SNEGSKA (reference sequence). The CDR3 is 16 amino acids. For the CDR3, the DNA is TGCAGTGCTCCTGTGACCTTAGCGGGAGATGCTGGGGAGCAGTACTTC. It is translated as CSAPVTLAGDAGEQYF.

The rearrangement links TRBV30 to TRBJ2-1; TRBD2 matches 7 bases. The CDR3 has 15 residues. CDR1 and CDR2 (germline): GTSNPN, SVGIG (reference sequence). V trimming: 7 bases; J trimming: 5 bases; junction bases outside the gene matches: 14. The CDR3 sequence is CASSGGSGKDNEQFF. CDR3 in DNA: TGTGCCTCCTCCGGGGGGAGCGGGAAAGACAATGAGCAGTTCTTC.